The 5 T cell receptor beta chains below were found in one sample sequenced in a study of cytomegalovirus exposure and HLA in healthy donors. A multiplex PCR was run with 60 Vbeta primers and 13 Jbeta primers. Sequencing used immunoSEQ multiplex PCR; TCRdb keeps in-frame clones, though not all of them. The sample records around 240,000 clones, more than 75% being singletons. Sequences were obtained from PBMCs. These receptors were obtained from a woman in her forties in good health and CMV-seropositive.

Comment on this clone: The junction departs from the called germline gene at one end, perhaps through a read error. This chain links TRBV7-2 with TRBJ2-7; TRBD2 matches 11 bases. The germline V gene encodes CDR1 SGHTA and CDR2 FQGNSA. The CDR3 runs 15 residues. The chain's CDR3 is CASSPISGGAIEQYF. The CDR3 nucleotides read TGTGCCAGCAGTCCCATTAGCGGGGGGGCGATCGAGCAGTACTTT.

This rearrangement joins TRBV7-2 to TRBJ2-5, with TRBD2 matching over 9 bases. The CDR3 consists of 13 residues. The germline gives CDR1 SGHTA, CDR2 FQGNSA. V gave up 2 bases and J gave up 11 bases; unmatched junction bases: 6. The CDR3 coding sequence is TGTGCCAGCAGCTTAAATAGCGGGGGACCACAGTACTTC. This sequence encodes CASSLNSGGPQYF.

The chain recombines TRBV6-5 with TRBJ2-5; possible D gene TRBD2, 5 bases. The germline V gene encodes CDR1 MNHEY and CDR2 SVGAGI. The CDR3 has 15 amino acids. The germline V and J ends were trimmed by 0 bases and 2 bases, with 10 bases remaining between them. The CDR3 sequence is CASSYSMRLQETQYF. As DNA, the CDR3 is TGTGCCAGCAGTTACTCGATGCGACTACAAGAGACCCAGTACTTC.

This sequence joins TRBV7-9 and TRBJ2-1; TRBD1 might be the D (6 bases). Germline CDR1 SEHNR, CDR2 FQNEAQ (reference sequence). The CDR3 consists of 10 residues. Deletions cut 8 bases from V and 7 bases from J, with 6 bases between. CDR3: CASQGNEQFF. In DNA form, the CDR3 reads TGTGCCAGCCAGGGGAATGAGCAGTTCTTC.

The chain employs TRBV6-5 and TRBJ1-2; 11 bases map to TRBD1. CDR3 size: 14 residues. V lost 6 bases and J lost 4; bases outside the gene matches: 4. Per the germline V gene, CDR1 is MNHEY and CDR2 is SVGAGI. The CDR3: CASRRDRGGYGYTF. The DNA of the CDR3 is TGTGCCAGCAGGCGGGACAGGGGGGGCTATGGCTACACCTTC.